One sample yielded the 32 T cell receptor beta chains listed below, sequenced in a study of T cell clones after liver transplantation. Sequencing used immunoSEQ multiplex PCR; TCRdb keeps in-frame clones, though not all of them. The sample lists 51,000 or so clones, 80% to 90% occurring once. The material sequenced was CD8+ T cells from blood, taken 12 months after liver transplant. The source of these receptors is a human patient who received a liver transplant. Some T cells may possibly be graft donor cells.

V gene TRBV27 combines with J gene TRBJ2-3; the D gene is possibly TRBD2 (7 bases). The V gene's germline CDR1 is MNHEY and CDR2 SMNVEV (reference sequence). V was cut by 3 bases and J by 5 bases, with 15 bases left in between. The CDR3 length is 15 residues. The CDR3 loop reads CASSFFRGRGDTQYF. CDR3 bases: TGTGCCAGCAGTTTTTTTAGGGGGAGGGGAGATACGCAGTATTTT.

The chain recombines TRBV19 with TRBJ1-2; 7 nucleotides match TRBD1. Unmatched junction bases numbered 9, after V lost 8 bases and J lost 3 bases. CDR1 is LNHDA, CDR2 SQIVND, per germline (reference sequence). The CDR3 spans 14 residues. CDR3 in amino acids: CASSLDREYYGYTF. DNA for the CDR3: TGTGCCAGTTCTCTCGACAGGGAATACTATGGCTACACCTTC.

The V and J genes are TRBV27 and TRBJ1-5, with a possible D match to TRBD1 (5 bases). Germline V gene sequence: CDR1 MNHEY, CDR2 SMNVEV (reference sequence). Trimming left V 5 bases short and J 6 bases short, with 11 bases between. The CDR3 is made up of 13 amino acids. This chain's CDR3 is CASSGWGGQPQHF. The CDR3 DNA is TGTGCCAGCAGTGGTTGGGGCGGTCAGCCCCAGCATTTT.

The V call is TRBV5-4, the J call TRBJ1-2, with D uncertain. The germline V gene has CDR1 SGHNT and CDR2 YYREEE (reference sequence). The V and J ends lost 0 bases and 0 bases respectively, with 6 bases between them. The CDR3 extends over 14 amino acids. The CDR3 DNA reads TGTGCCAGCAGCTTGGACAGTACTAACTATGGCTACACCTTC. Protein: CASSLDSTNYGYTF.

This clone has a single count. J is TRBJ2-5 and V is TRBV30; 7 positions agree with TRBD2. Trimming cost V 5 bases and J 4 bases; bases outside gene matches: 16. CDR3 length: 16 amino acids. Germline loops: CDR1 GTSNPN, CDR2 SVGIG (reference sequence). CDR3 sequence: CAWEGGGLGYRETQYF. Written as DNA, the CDR3 is TGTGCCTGGGAGGGAGGAGGACTAGGGTACAGAGAGACCCAGTACTTC.

This chain joins TRBV6-1 and TRBJ2-7; 10 bases line up with TRBD1. V was pared by 2 bases and J by 4 bases, with 5 bases of the junction left unmatched. The germline V gene has CDR1 MNHNS and CDR2 SASEGT. The CDR3 loop spans 15 amino acids. The CDR3 DNA reads TGTGCCAGCAGTGAAAGACAGGGGGCTGGTTACGAGCAGTACTTC. Its protein is CASSERQGAGYEQYF.

This sequence joins TRBV27 and TRBJ2-7, with D tentatively TRBD1 (6 bases). Germline assignment: CDR1 MNHEY and CDR2 SMNVEV (reference sequence). The V end lost 5 bases, the J end lost 0 bases, and 11 bases lay between the germline ends. CDR3 length: 14 residues. The CDR3 bases are TGTGCCAGCAGTGTTACAGGGCCCTCCTACGAGCAGTACTTC. Its protein product is CASSVTGPSYEQYF.

The chain carries TRBV15 and TRBJ1-4; perhaps TRBD1 as D (5 bases). From germline, CDR1 is LNHNV and CDR2 YYDKDF (reference sequence). The CDR3 consists of 16 residues. V was pared by 1 base and J by 7 bases, with 16 bases between. CDR3 sequence reads: CATSRGREGIGEKLFF. Here the CDR3 DNA reads TGTGCCACCAGCAGAGGGAGGGAGGGGATAGGTGAAAAACTGTTTTTT. Looking up the rest from reference TRBV15 and TRBJ1-4 gives the full variable domain: DAMVIQNPRYQVTQFGKPVTLSCSQTLNHNVMYWYQQKSSQAPKLLFHYYDKDFNNEADTPDNFQSRRPNTSFCFLDIRSPGLGDTAMYLCATSRGREGIGEKLFFGSGTQLSVL.

V gene TRBV10-3 combines with J gene TRBJ2-5; 8 bases line up with TRBD1. The CDR3 is 13 amino acids. J was trimmed by 4 bases and V by 5 bases; bases with no gene match: 3. Germline values: CDR1 ENHRY, CDR2 SYGVKD. CDR3 bases: TGTGCCATCAGTACAGGGGGGCGAGAGACCCAGTACTTC. This sequence encodes CAISTGGRETQYF.

The chain couples TRBV5-4 to TRBJ2-1; a possible D gene is TRBD2 (6 bases). V was cut by 4 bases and J by 5 bases, with 16 bases left in between. There are 15 residues in the CDR3. The germline gives CDR1 SGHNT, CDR2 YYREEE (reference sequence). This CDR3 is CASSLFGLFHNEQFF. In nucleotides, the CDR3 is TGTGCCAGCAGCCTTTTCGGACTATTTCACAATGAGCAGTTCTTC.

The V gene is TRBV19, the J gene TRBJ2-1; D is possibly TRBD2 (6 bases). Germline V CDR1 and CDR2: LNHDA, SQIVND (reference sequence). The CDR3 length is 16 residues. V was cut by 7 bases and J by 5 bases, with 21 bases left in between. In DNA form, the CDR3 reads TGTGCCAGTACCCCGTCCCCCTGGAGGGATAACAATGAGCAGTTCTTC. This encodes CASTPSPWRDNNEQFF. Full variable domain (missing parts from reference TRBV19 and TRBJ2-1): DGGITQSPKYLFRKEGQNVTLSCEQNLNHDAMYWYRQDPGQGLRLIYYSQIVNDFQKGDIAEGYSVSREKKESFPLTVTSAQKNPTAFYLCASTPSPWRDNNEQFFGPGTRLTVL.

This clone showed up just a few times. This chain connects TRBV11-2 to TRBJ2-3; 7 bases align to TRBD2. Germline V lookup: CDR1 SGHAT, CDR2 FQNNGV. The CDR3 extends over 13 amino acids. The ends lost 11 bases at V and 3 bases at J; junction bases unmatched: 8. The CDR3 DNA is TGTGCCGGGAGGGGTGTAGGAACAGATACGCAGTATTTT. Encoded protein: CAGRGVGTDTQYF.

V gene TRBV19 combines with J gene TRBJ2-2, with D tentatively TRBD2 (6 bases). V was trimmed by 8 bases and J by 5 bases, leaving 12 bases between them. The CDR3 runs to 13 residues. From germline, CDR1 is LNHDA and CDR2 SQIVND (reference sequence). Here the CDR3 reads CASLRGRTGELFF. CDR3 coding DNA: TGTGCCAGTCTTCGGGGGAGGACCGGGGAGCTGTTTTTT.

V and J are TRBV7-6 and TRBJ1-5; D not certain. Trimming left V 5 bases short and J 4 bases short, with 15 bases between. This CDR3 comprises 15 residues. Germline values: CDR1 SGHVS, CDR2 FNYEAQ. In DNA, the CDR3 is TGTGCCAGCAGCCCTACCAAAGCTGGGAATCAGCCCCAGCATTTT. This gives the protein CASSPTKAGNQPQHF.

The V gene is TRBV11-3, the J gene TRBJ2-1; D is unresolved. V shed 3 bases and J shed 8 bases, with 8 bases lying between them. Germline V lookup: CDR1 SGHNT, CDR2 YENEEA. The CDR3 consists of 12 residues. The CDR3 region has the DNA TGTGCCAGCAGCTTGACGGTTGATGAGCAGTTCTTC. Its translation: CASSLTVDEQFF.

The chain links TRBV7-7 to TRBJ2-1; D is ambiguous. Trimming stripped 4 bases from V and 3 bases from J, with 16 bases between. Germline V gene sequence: CDR1 SSHAT, CDR2 FNYEAQ (reference sequence). The CDR3 loop spans 16 amino acids. In DNA form, the CDR3 reads TGTGCCAGCAGCTCCTTCAGGACGGAGAACTACAATGAGCAGTTCTTC. Its translation is CASSSFRTENYNEQFF.

This sequence joins TRBV28 and TRBJ2-7, with 10 bases lining up with TRBD2. J was trimmed by 3 bases and V by 7 bases; bases with no gene match: 3. Germline CDR1 and CDR2: MDHEN and SYDVKM. The CDR3 has 13 residues. This chain's CDR3 is CASKLAGSYEQYF. The CDR3 nucleotides read TGTGCCAGCAAACTAGCGGGAAGCTACGAGCAGTACTTC.

The rearrangement links TRBV5-1 to TRBJ2-1, with TRBD2 identical over 7 bases. This CDR3 has 14 residues. The V segment lost 7 bases and the J segment 9 bases; nucleotides outside the gene matches: 13. Germline V gene data show CDR1 as SGHRS and CDR2 as YFSETQ. In DNA form, the CDR3 reads TGCGCCAGCGGATTCGTCGGCGGGAGTAGTGAGCAGTTCTTC. Translated, it gives CASGFVGGSSEQFF.

The V call is TRBV28, the J call TRBJ2-7; D is undetermined. The V and J ends lost 1 base and 6 bases respectively, with 13 bases between them. The CDR3 totals 14 residues. The germline gives CDR1 MDHEN, CDR2 SYDVKM. CDR3 region: CASSLFPPALEQYF. CDR3 coding DNA: TGTGCCAGCAGTTTATTCCCCCCGGCCCTCGAGCAGTACTTC. Combining the CDR3 with reference TRBV28 and TRBJ2-7 gives the whole variable domain DVKVTQSSRYLVKRTGEKVFLECVQDMDHENMFWYRQDPGLGLRLIYFSYDVKMKEKGDIPEGYSVSREKKERFSLILESASTNQTSMYLCASSLFPPALEQYFGPGTRLTVT.

This clone was seen a few times. J is TRBJ1-2 and V is TRBV7-9; D is undetermined. V was clipped by 1 base and J by 0 bases, with 9 bases between them. The CDR3 runs 15 residues. Germline values: CDR1 SEHNR, CDR2 FQNEAQ (reference sequence). The CDR3 spells CASSLVLTANYGYTF. The CDR3 DNA reads as TGTGCCAGCAGCTTAGTGTTAACAGCTAACTATGGCTACACCTTC.

This clone has just one count. The CDR3 spells CASSLAETGFGNEQFF. For the CDR3, the DNA is TGTGCCAGCAGCTTAGCCGAAACAGGGTTCGGGAATGAGCAGTTCTTC. The rearrangement joins TRBV7-9 to TRBJ2-1, with TRBD1 as a possible D gene (6 bases). Trimming took 0 bases from V and 7 from J, leaving 16 bases between them. Germline CDR1 SEHNR, CDR2 FQNEAQ (reference sequence). CDR3 length equals 16 residues.

The chain employs TRBV27 and TRBJ2-1; TRBD2 matches 15 bases. V was pared by 4 bases and J by 8 bases, with 6 bases of the junction left unmatched. CDR3 length: 16 amino acids. The germline V gene has CDR1 MNHEY and CDR2 SMNVEV (reference sequence). CDR3 nucleotide sequence: TGTGCCAGCAGTTCTCCGGGACTAGCGGGGGGATATGAGCAGTTCTTC. Translated, it gives CASSSPGLAGGYEQFF.

The chain links TRBV9 to TRBJ1-2, with 8 bases aligning to TRBD1. The CDR3 length is 14 residues. J lost 7 bases, V lost 0 bases, and 5 bases had no gene match. The V gene's germline CDR1 is SGDLS and CDR2 YYNGEE. This CDR3 reads CASSVAQGAGGYTF. The CDR3 nucleotides read TGTGCCAGCAGCGTAGCTCAGGGGGCGGGTGGCTACACCTTC.

This clone was seen many times. This chain joins TRBV4-1 and TRBJ1-3; D perhaps matches TRBD1 (5 bases). The CDR3 sequence is 12 residues long. Germline CDR1 MGHRA, CDR2 YSYEKL. Trimming pared 1 base from V and 7 bases from J, leaving 5 bases between. In DNA, the CDR3 is TGCGCCAGCAGCCAAGGGGGCAACACCATATATTTT. As protein: CASSQGGNTIYF.

This rearrangement joins TRBV9 to TRBJ2-7, with D perhaps TRBD2 (7 bases). The germline V and J ends were trimmed by 0 bases and 0 bases, with 10 bases remaining between them. The CDR3 totals 15 residues. CDR1 is SGDLS, CDR2 YYNGEE, per germline. The CDR3: CASSVGAGASYEQYF. The CDR3 DNA reads TGTGCCAGCAGCGTAGGGGCGGGGGCCTCCTACGAGCAGTACTTC. Filled out from reference TRBV9 and TRBJ2-7, the complete variable domain reads DSGVTQTPKHLITATGQRVTLRCSPRSGDLSVYWYQQSLDQGLQFLIQYYNGEERAKGNILERFSAQQFPDLHSELNLSSLELGDSALYFCASSVGAGASYEQYFGPGTRLTVT.

The rearrangement joins TRBV27 to TRBJ2-7, with D unresolved. The V gene lost 0 bases and the J gene lost 4 bases, with 10 bases spanning the gap. The length of the CDR3 is 14 residues. In germline, CDR1 is MNHEY, CDR2 SMNVEV (reference sequence). Written as DNA, the CDR3 is TGTGCCAGCAGTTTATCGTCAATGCCTTACGAGCAGTACTTC. Its translation: CASSLSSMPYEQYF.

V and J are TRBV6-5 and TRBJ2-3; TRBD1 or TRBD2 may be the D gene (5 bases each). This CDR3 is built from 15 residues. Germline V lookup: CDR1 MNHEY, CDR2 SVGAGI. V was cut by 0 bases and J by 6 bases, with 13 bases left in between. CDR3 in DNA: TGTGCCAGCAGTTACTCCGGGGCCCTAGGGGATACGCAGTATTTT. This encodes CASSYSGALGDTQYF.

CDR3 loop: CASSDDTGELFF. The CDR3 DNA is TGTGCCAGCAGCGACGACACCGGGGAGCTGTTTTTT. This rearrangement joins TRBV9 to TRBJ2-2; D remains unclear. The CDR3 totals 12 residues. Germline assignment: CDR1 SGDLS and CDR2 YYNGEE. The V end was cut by 3 bases, the J end by 3 bases, with 3 bases between.

This chain uses TRBV7-8 with TRBJ1-5; D is undetermined. V lost 0 bases to trimming and J lost 6 bases, with 6 bases between them. This CDR3 is built from 13 residues. From germline, CDR1 is SGHVS and CDR2 FQNEAQ. CDR3 residues: CASSLAGSQPQHF. The CDR3 DNA follows: TGTGCCAGCAGCTTAGCGGGGTCTCAGCCCCAGCATTTT.

CDR3 protein: CASRPGQGLAYEQYF. CDR3 DNA: TGTGCCAGCAGACCGGGACAGGGGTTGGCCTACGAGCAGTACTTC. The J gene is TRBJ2-7, the V gene TRBV6-1; 10 positions match TRBD1. V lost 6 bases and J lost 2; bases outside the gene matches: 7. Germline values: CDR1 MNHNS, CDR2 SASEGT. The CDR3 covers 15 residues.

V usage is TRBV28 and J usage is TRBJ1-1; D is unclear. V was pared by 2 bases and J by 0 bases, with 4 bases between. Germline loops: CDR1 MDHEN, CDR2 SYDVKM. The CDR3 has 13 amino acids. As DNA, the CDR3 is TGTGCCAGCAGTTTAGCCATGAACACTGAAGCTTTCTTT. Translated: CASSLAMNTEAFF.

This clone has just one count. The chain is built from TRBV7-8 and TRBJ2-7, with a tentative D call TRBD2 (5 bases). The CDR3 covers 12 residues. The V gene's germline CDR1 is SGHVS and CDR2 FQNEAQ. V lost 5 bases to trimming and J lost 5 bases, with 10 bases between them. CDR3 nucleotide sequence: TGTGCCAGCAGCCTCCGGGGAAACGAGCAGTACTTC. This sequence encodes CASSLRGNEQYF.